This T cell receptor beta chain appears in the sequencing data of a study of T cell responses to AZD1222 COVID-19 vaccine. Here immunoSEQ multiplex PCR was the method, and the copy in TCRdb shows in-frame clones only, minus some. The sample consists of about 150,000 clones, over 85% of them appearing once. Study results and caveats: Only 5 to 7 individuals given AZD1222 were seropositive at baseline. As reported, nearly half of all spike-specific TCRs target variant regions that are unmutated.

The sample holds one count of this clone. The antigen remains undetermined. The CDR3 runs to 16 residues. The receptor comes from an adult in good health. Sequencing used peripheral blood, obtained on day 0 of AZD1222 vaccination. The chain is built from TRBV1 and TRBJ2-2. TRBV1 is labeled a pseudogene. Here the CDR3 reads CTSSQDRDPGTGELFF. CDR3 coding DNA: TGCACCAGCAGCCAAGATCGGGACCCTGGCACCGGGGAGCTGTTTTTT.